This entry features one TCR beta chain sequence. Its cognate antigen is unknown. The identical CDR3 is also encoded by other nucleotide sequences in the sample. The data are from a study of cytomegalovirus exposure and HLA in healthy donors. There are 15 residues in the CDR3. Trimming shortened V by 0 bases and J by 4 bases, and 13 bases separated the two germline ends. Germline CDR1 reads GTSNPN; CDR2 reads SVGIG (reference sequence). A multiplex PCR was run with 60 Vbeta primers and 13 Jbeta primers. The repertoire was sequenced with immunoSEQ multiplex PCR; TCRdb's copy has only in-frame clones and lacks some. The sample includes some 160,000 clones, 77% of them seen just once. Whole-study results and caveats: Later analysis suggested most CMV-associated TCR beta chains were HLA-restricted. Further analysis was carried out later, and it showed several of the most significant clusters appearing linked to common viral pathogens. Earlier analysis yielded a pattern in which most TCR beta V segments were productive about 87% or about 30% of the time.

This receptor was obtained from a woman in her thirties in good health and CMV-seronegative. Source material: PBMCs. The chain joins TRBV30 to TRBJ2-1, with D perhaps TRBD2 (6 bases). CDR3 region: CAWSVRSGLYNEQFF. The CDR3 bases are TGTGCCTGGAGTGTCAGATCGGGACTGTACAATGAGCAGTTCTTC.